This TCR beta chain was sequenced for a study of beta chain features in type 1 diabetes. Looking at the study overall: All samples together contributed some 100,000,000 sorted cells for examination. Study-level results: The study found fewer insertions and more deletions at VDJ junctions in type 1 diabetes patients. There was no resolution here of whether HLA type influences TCRB rearrangement. Relative to healthy donors, patients appeared to have naive, central memory and Treg TCRB repertoires that were more similar.

J was trimmed by 6 bases and V by 2 bases; bases with no gene match: 11. Germline lookup yields CDR1 SGDLS and CDR2 YYNGEE. The CDR3 is 16 amino acids. This clone was picked up a small number of times. Antigen specificity is unknown. Isolated RNA was reverse transcribed in full, so expressed TCRB transcripts were sequenced. The table came from immunoSEQ multiplex PCR; TCRdb's copy has only in-frame clones and leaves some out. The data show some 10,000 clones, with around 82% seen just once and around 1.4% held by the top ten. The chain combines TRBV9 with TRBJ2-1; 7 bases are a match to TRBD2. Sequenced: Tregs from blood. This receptor was identified in a young woman in good health. The DNA of the CDR3 is TGTGCCAGCAGCGTCTCCTCGGGACTACACTCCAATGAGCAGTTCTTC. Amino acid sequence: CASSVSSGLHSNEQFF.